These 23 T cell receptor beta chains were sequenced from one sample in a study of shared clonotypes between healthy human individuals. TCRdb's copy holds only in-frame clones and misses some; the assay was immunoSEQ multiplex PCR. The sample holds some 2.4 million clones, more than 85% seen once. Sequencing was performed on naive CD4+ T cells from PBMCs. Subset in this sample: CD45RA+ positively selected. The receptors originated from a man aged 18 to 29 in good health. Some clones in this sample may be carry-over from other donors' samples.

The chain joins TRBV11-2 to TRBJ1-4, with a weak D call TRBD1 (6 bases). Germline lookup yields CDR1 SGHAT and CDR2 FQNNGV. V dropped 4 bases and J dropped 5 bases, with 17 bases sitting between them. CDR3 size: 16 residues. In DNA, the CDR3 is TGTGCCAGCAGCTCAATACAGGGCAAGAGGAATGAAAAACTGTTTTTT. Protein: CASSSIQGKRNEKLFF.

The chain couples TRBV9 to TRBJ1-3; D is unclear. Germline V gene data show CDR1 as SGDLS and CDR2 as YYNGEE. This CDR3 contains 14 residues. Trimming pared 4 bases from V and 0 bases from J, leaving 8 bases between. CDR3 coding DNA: TGTGCCAGCAGCTCCCCATCCTCTGGAAACACCATATATTTT. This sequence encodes CASSSPSSGNTIYF.

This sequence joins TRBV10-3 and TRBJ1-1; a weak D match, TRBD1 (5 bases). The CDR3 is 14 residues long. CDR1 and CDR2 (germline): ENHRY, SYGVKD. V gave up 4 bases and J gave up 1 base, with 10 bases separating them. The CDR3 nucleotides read TGTGCCATCAGTGCAATAGGGACGAACACTGAAGCTTTCTTT. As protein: CAISAIGTNTEAFF.

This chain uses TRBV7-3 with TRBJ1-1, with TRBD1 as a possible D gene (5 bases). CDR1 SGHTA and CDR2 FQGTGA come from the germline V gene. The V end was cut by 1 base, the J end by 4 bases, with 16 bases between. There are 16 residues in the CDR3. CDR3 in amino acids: CASSLNSPAGGTEAFF. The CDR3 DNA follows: TGTGCCAGCAGCTTAAACAGTCCGGCCGGGGGCACTGAAGCTTTCTTT.

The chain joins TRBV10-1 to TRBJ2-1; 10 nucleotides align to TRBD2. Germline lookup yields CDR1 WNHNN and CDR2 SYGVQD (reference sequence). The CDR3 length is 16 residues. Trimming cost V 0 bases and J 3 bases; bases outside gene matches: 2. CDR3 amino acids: CASSESLAGYYNEQFF. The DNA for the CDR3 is TGCGCCAGCAGTGAGTCACTAGCGGGGTACTACAATGAGCAGTTCTTC.

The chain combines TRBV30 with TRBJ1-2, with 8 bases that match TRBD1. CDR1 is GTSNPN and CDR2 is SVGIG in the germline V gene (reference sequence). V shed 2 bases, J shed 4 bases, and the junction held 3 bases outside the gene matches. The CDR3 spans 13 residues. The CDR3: CAWSLGQGYGYTF. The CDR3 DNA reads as TGTGCCTGGAGTCTCGGACAGGGCTATGGCTACACCTTC.

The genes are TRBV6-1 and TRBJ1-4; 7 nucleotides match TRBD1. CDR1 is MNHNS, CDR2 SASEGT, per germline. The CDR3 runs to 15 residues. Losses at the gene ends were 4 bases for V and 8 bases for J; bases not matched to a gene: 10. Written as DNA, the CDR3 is TGTGCCAGCAGTGCCCCCAGACAGGGATGGGAAAAACTGTTTTTT. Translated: CASSAPRQGWEKLFF.

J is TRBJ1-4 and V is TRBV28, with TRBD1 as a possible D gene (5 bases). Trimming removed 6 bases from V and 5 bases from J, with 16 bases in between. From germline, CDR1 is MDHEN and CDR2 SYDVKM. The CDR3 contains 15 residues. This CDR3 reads CASSPPGAGNEKLFF. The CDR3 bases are TGTGCCAGCAGCCCGCCCGGGGCCGGCAATGAAAAACTGTTTTTT.

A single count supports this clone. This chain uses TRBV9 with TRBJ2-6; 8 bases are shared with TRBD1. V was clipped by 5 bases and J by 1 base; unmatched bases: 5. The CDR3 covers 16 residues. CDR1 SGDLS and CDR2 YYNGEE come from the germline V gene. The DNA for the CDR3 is TGTGCCAGCAGTAGAGACAGGGGATCTGGGGCCAACGTCCTGACTTTC. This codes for CASSRDRGSGANVLTF.

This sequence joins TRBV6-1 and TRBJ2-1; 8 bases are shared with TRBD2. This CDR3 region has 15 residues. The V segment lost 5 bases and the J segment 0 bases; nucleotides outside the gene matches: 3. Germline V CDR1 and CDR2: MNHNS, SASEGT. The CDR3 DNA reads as TGTGCCAGCAGTACGAGCGGGAGCTCCTACAATGAGCAGTTCTTC. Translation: CASSTSGSSYNEQFF.

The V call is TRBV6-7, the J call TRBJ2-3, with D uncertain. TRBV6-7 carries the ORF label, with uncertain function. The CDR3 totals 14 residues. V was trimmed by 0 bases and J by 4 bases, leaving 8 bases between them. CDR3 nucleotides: TGTGCCAGCAGTTACTCGACTGGGTCAGATACGCAGTATTTT. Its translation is CASSYSTGSDTQYF.

CDR3 sequence (DNA): TGTGCCAGCAGCACCACTAGCGGGAGCCTCTACAATGAGCAGTTCTTC. Encoded protein: CASSTTSGSLYNEQFF. J is TRBJ2-1 and V is TRBV11-2; TRBD2 matches 11 bases. This CDR3 region has 16 residues. The V gene end was trimmed by 5 bases and the J gene end by 3 bases; junction bases not matched to a gene: 6. CDR1 and CDR2 (germline): SGHAT, FQNNGV.

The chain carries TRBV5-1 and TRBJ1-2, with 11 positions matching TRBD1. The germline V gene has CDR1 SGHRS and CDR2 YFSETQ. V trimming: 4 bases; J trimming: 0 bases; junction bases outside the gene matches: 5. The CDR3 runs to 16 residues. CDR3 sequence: CASSPGQGVTNYGYTF. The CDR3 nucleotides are TGCGCCAGCAGCCCGGGACAGGGGGTGACTAACTATGGCTACACCTTC.

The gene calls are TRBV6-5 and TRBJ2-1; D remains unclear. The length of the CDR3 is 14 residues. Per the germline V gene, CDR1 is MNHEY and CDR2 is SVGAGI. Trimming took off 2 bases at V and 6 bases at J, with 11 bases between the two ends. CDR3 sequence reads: CASSYGFSGNEQFF. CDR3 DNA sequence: TGTGCCAGCAGTTACGGCTTTAGTGGCAATGAGCAGTTCTTC.

The CDR3 loop is CASRPYRIKDTQYF. The CDR3, as DNA: TGTGCCAGCAGACCTTATCGGATCAAGGATACGCAGTATTTT. This rearrangement joins TRBV28 to TRBJ2-3; D is unresolved. Trimming stripped 6 bases from V and 6 bases from J, with 16 bases between. CDR1 is MDHEN and CDR2 is SYDVKM in the germline V gene. CDR3 length: 14 amino acids.

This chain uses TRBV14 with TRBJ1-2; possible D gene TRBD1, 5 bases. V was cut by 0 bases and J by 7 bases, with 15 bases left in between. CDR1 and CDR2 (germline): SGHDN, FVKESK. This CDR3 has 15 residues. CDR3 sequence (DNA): TGTGCCAGCAGCCAAGAAGGAGACTGGGGGGGTGGCTACACCTTC. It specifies CASSQEGDWGGGYTF.

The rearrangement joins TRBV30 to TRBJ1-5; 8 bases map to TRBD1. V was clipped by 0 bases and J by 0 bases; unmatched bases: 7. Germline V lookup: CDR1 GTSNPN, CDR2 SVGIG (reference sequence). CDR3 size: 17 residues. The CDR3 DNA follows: TGTGCCTGGAGTGTACACAGGGGGACCTTTAGCAATCAGCCCCAGCATTTT. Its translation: CAWSVHRGTFSNQPQHF.

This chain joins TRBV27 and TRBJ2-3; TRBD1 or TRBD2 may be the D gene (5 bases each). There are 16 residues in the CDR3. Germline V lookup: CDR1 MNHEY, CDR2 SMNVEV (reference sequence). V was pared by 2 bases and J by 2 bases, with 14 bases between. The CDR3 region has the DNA TGTGCCAGCAGTTTAGGTTGGGGGACGTCCACAGATACGCAGTATTTT. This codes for CASSLGWGTSTDTQYF.

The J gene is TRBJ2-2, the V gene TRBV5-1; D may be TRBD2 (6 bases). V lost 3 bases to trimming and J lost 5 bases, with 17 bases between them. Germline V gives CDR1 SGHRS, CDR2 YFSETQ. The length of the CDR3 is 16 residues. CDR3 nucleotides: TGCGCCAGCAGCTCTGGAGGAGGGCGGCATACCGGGGAGCTGTTTTTT. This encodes CASSSGGGRHTGELFF.

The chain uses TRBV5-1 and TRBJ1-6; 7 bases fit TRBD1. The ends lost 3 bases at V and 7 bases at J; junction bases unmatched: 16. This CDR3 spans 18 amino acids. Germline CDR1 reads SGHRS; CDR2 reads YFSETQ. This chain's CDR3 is CASSSSITQGDDNSPLHF. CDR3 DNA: TGCGCCAGCAGCTCCTCTATCACCCAGGGGGATGACAATTCACCCCTCCACTTT.

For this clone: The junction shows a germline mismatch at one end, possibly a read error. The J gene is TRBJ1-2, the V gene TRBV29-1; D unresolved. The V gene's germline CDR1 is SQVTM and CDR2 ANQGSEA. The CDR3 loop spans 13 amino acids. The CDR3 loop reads CSVEFNYGSAALF. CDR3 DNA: TGCAGCGTTGAGTTCAATTACGGGTCAGCGGCCCTATTC.

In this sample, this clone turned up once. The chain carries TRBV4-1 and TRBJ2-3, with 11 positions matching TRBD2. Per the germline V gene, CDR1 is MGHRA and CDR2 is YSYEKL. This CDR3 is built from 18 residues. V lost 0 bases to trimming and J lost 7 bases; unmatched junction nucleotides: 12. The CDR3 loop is CASSQDPKSSGRRYTQYF. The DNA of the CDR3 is TGCGCCAGCAGCCAAGATCCCAAGTCTAGCGGGAGGCGGTATACGCAGTATTTT.

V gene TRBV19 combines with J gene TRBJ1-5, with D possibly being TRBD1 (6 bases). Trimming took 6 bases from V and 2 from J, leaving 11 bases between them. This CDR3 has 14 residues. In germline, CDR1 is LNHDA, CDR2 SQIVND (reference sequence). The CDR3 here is CASRVGARNQPQHF. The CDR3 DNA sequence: TGTGCCAGTAGGGTGGGGGCGCGCAATCAGCCCCAGCATTTT.